This entry lists 8 T cell receptor beta chains sequenced from one sample in a study of CD8+ T cells in alopecia areata. Stated treatment: oral pan-JAK inhibitor, 5-10 mg twice daily. Investigators isolated RNA and reverse transcribed it into cDNA to act as the sequencing template. Libraries were prepared by immunoSEQ multiplex PCR; TCRdb keeps only in-frame clonotypes and omits some of them. The table lists 180,000 or so clones, around 49% of them singletons. The sequencing here drew on CD8+ T cells sorted from blood, taken around week 54, from a patient treated with tofacitinib. The receptors here all came from a human donor with alopecia areata.

This rearrangement joins TRBV13 to TRBJ2-5; TRBD2 might be the D (5 bases). V was cut by 3 bases and J by 4 bases, with 12 bases left in between. Germline CDR1 PRHDT, CDR2 FYEKMQ (reference sequence). The CDR3 is 14 residues long. The CDR3 reads CASSFSLEGETQYF. DNA for the CDR3: TGTGCCAGCAGCTTTTCACTAGAGGGAGAGACCCAGTACTTC.

The chain recombines TRBV5-4 with TRBJ1-2; 7 nucleotides agree with TRBD1. Germline CDR1 reads SGHNT; CDR2 reads YYREEE (reference sequence). The CDR3 consists of 14 residues. V lost 0 bases and J lost 4; bases outside the gene matches: 3. The CDR3 reads CASSLEGGGYGYTF. CDR3 sequence (DNA): TGTGCCAGCAGCTTGGAAGGGGGCGGCTATGGCTACACCTTC.

The chain uses TRBV27 and TRBJ2-3; D is possibly TRBD2 (6 bases). Trimming took off 3 bases at V and 0 bases at J, with 10 bases between the two ends. CDR3 length: 15 amino acids. The germline V gene has CDR1 MNHEY and CDR2 SMNVEV (reference sequence). The CDR3 coding sequence is TGTGCCAGCAGTTTGTTCGGGGGTAGCACAGATACGCAGTATTTT. The encoded protein is CASSLFGGSTDTQYF.

The V call is TRBV7-8, the J call TRBJ2-3; no clear D. CDR1 and CDR2 from the germline V gene are SGHVS and FQNEAQ. The CDR3 has 15 amino acids. V was pared by 1 base and J by 2 bases, with 10 bases between. In nucleotides, the CDR3 is TGTGCCAGCAGCTTAGGCGTCCTAAACACAGATACGCAGTATTTT. It translates to CASSLGVLNTDTQYF.

The rearrangement links TRBV30 to TRBJ1-1; the D is unclear. The CDR3 contains 13 residues. In germline, CDR1 is GTSNPN, CDR2 SVGIG (reference sequence). The germline V and J ends were trimmed by 1 base and 1 base, with 7 bases remaining between them. CDR3 sequence: CAWSGLGNTEAFF. CDR3 DNA: TGTGCCTGGAGTGGATTGGGGAACACTGAAGCTTTCTTT.

With regard to this clone: A read error may produce the germline difference seen at one junction end. The CDR3 is CARSIDRSNTEAFF. Here the CDR3 DNA reads TGTGCCAGAAGTATTGACAGGTCAAACACTGAAGCTTTCTTT. The V gene is TRBV19, the J gene TRBJ1-1; possibly TRBD1 for D (6 bases). CDR3 length: 14 residues. Germline CDR1 reads LNHDA; CDR2 reads SQIVND (reference sequence).

The J gene is TRBJ2-4, the V gene TRBV6-1; tentative D call: TRBD1 (5 bases). Germline CDR1 is MNHNS and CDR2 is SASEGT. The V end lost 4 bases, the J end lost 6 bases, and 16 bases lay between the germline ends. CDR3 length equals 15 residues. In DNA, the CDR3 is TGTGCCAGCAGTGCCAACTTCCCAGGGCGAAACATTCAGTACTTC. It codes for CASSANFPGRNIQYF.

The gene calls are TRBV7-9 and TRBJ1-1; the D gene is possibly TRBD1 (6 bases). This CDR3 has 11 amino acids. Looked up from germline, CDR1 is SEHNR and CDR2 is FQNEAQ (reference sequence). Trimming took off 3 bases at V and 11 bases at J, with 10 bases between the two ends. The CDR3 spells CASSFQGHAFF. Written as DNA, the CDR3 is TGTGCCAGCAGCTTCCAGGGACATGCTTTCTTT.